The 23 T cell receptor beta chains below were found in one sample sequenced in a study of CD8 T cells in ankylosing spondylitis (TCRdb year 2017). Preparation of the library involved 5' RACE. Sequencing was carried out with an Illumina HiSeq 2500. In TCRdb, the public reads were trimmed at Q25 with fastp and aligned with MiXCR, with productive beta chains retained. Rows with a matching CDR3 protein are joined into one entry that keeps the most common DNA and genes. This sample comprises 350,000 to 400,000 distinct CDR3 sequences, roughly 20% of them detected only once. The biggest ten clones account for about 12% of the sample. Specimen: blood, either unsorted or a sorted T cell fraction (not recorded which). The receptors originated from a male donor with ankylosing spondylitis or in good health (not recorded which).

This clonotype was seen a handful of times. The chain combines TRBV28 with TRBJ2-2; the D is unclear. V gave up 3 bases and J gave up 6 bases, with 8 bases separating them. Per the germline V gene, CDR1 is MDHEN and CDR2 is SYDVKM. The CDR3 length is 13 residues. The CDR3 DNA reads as TGTGCCAGCAGTTTCCAGTATCCCGGGGAGCTGTTTTTT. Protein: CASSFQYPGELFF.

CDR3 loop: CASSLQGETQYF. The DNA of the CDR3 is TGCGCCAGCAGCTTGCAGGGGGAGACCCAGTACTTC. J is TRBJ2-5 and V is TRBV5-1; a weak D match, TRBD1 (6 bases). CDR1 and CDR2 from the germline V gene are SGHRS and YFSETQ. The CDR3 extends over 12 amino acids. V was shortened by 1 base and J by 5 bases, with 6 bases between the two germline ends.

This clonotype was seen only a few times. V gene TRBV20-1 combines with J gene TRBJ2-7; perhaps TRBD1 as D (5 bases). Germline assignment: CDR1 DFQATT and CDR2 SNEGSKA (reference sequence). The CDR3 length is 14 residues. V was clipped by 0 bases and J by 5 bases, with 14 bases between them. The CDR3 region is CSARDTRALDEQYF. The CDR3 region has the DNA TGCAGTGCTAGAGATACCAGGGCACTGGACGAGCAGTACTTC.

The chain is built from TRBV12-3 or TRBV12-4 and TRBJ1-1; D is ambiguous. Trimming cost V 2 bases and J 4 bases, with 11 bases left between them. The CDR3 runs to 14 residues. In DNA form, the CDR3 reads TGTGCCAGCAGTTTATCCGCCGTGGGCACTGAAGCTTTCTTT. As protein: CASSLSAVGTEAFF.

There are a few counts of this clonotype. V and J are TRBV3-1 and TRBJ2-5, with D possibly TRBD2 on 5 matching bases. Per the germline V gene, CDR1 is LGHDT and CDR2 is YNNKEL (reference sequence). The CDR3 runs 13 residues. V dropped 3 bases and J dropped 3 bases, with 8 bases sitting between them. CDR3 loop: CASSHGEEETQYF. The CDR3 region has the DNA TGTGCCAGCAGCCACGGGGAAGAAGAGACCCAGTACTTC.

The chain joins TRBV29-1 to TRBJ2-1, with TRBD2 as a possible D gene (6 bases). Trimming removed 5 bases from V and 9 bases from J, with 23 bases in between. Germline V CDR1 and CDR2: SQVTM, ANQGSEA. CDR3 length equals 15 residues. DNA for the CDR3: TGCAGCGTTTCGACGGGACTCCGGGTGGGTAGTGAGCAGTTCTTC. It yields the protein CSVSTGLRVGSEQFF.

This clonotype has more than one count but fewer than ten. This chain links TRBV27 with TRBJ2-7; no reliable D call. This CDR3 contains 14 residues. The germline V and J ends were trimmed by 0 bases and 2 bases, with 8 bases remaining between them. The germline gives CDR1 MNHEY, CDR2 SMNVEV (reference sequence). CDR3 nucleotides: TGTGCCAGCAGTTTATCCAGCCCCCCCTACGAGCAGTACTTC. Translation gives CASSLSSPPYEQYF.

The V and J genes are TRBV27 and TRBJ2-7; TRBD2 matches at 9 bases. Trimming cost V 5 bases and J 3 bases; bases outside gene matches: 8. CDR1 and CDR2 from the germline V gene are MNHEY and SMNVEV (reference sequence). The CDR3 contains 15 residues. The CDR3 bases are TGTGCCAGCAGTCCATCGGCTAGCGGGAACTACGAGCAGTACTTC. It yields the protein CASSPSASGNYEQYF.

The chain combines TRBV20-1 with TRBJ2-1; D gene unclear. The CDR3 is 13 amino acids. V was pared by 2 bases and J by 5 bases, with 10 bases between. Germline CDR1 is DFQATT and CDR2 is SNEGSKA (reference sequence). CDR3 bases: TGCAGTGCTAGATCCCCGAGTGACAATGAGCAGTTCTTC. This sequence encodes CSARSPSDNEQFF.

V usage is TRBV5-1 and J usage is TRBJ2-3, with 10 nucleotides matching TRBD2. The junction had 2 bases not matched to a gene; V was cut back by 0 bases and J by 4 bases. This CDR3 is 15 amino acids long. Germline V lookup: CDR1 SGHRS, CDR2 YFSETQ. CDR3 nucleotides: TGCGCCAGCAGCTTGGGTGGACTAGCGGCAGATACGCAGTATTTT. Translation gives CASSLGGLAADTQYF.

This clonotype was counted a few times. The CDR3 reads CAISESPPGLADTQYF. CDR3 sequence (DNA): TGTGCCATCAGTGAGTCGCCCCCGGGACTAGCAGATACGCAGTATTTT. The rearrangement links TRBV10-3 to TRBJ2-3, with 8 bases aligning to TRBD2. The germline V gene encodes CDR1 ENHRY and CDR2 SYGVKD. The CDR3 loop spans 16 amino acids. The V and J ends lost 0 bases and 4 bases, in that order; junction bases with no gene match: 6.

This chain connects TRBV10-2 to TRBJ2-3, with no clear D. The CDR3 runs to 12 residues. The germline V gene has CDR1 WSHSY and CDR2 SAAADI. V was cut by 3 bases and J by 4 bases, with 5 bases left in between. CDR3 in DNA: TGCGCCAGCAGTGAACCACCAGATACGCAGTATTTT. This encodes CASSEPPDTQYF.

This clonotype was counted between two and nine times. The CDR3 spells CASSLDSRYPQYF. In DNA form, the CDR3 reads TGTGCCAGCAGTTTAGATAGCAGGTACCCCCAGTACTTC. This chain uses TRBV12-3 or TRBV12-4 with TRBJ2-5; no reliable D call. This CDR3 is 13 amino acids long. Trimming pared 1 base from V and 9 bases from J, leaving 12 bases between.

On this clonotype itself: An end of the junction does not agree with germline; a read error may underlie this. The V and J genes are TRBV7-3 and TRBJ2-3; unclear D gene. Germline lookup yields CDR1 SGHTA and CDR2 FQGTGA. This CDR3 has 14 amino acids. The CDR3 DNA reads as TGTGCCAGCAGCATAACTGACGGCACAGATACGCAGTATTTT. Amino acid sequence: CASSITDGTDTQYF.

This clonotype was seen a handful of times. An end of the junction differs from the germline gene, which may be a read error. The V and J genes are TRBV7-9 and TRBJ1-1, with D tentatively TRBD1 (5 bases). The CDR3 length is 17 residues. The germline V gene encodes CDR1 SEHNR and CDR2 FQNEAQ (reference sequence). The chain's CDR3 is CASRRLGAGTVNTEAFF. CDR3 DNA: TGTGCCAGCAGGCGGTTAGGGGCAGGGACCGTGAACACGGAAGCTTTCTTT. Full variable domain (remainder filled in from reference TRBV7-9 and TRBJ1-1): DTGVSQNPRHKITKRGQNVTFRCDPISEHNRLYWYRQTLGQGPEFLTYFQNEAQLEKSRLLSDRFSAERPKGSFSTLEIQRTEQGDSAMYLCASRRLGAGTVNTEAFFGQGTRLTVV.

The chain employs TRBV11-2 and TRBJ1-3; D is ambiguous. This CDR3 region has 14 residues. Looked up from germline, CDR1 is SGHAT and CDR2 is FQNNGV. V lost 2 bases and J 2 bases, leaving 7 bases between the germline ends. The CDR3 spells CASSLPSPGNTIYF. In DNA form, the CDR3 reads TGTGCCAGCAGCTTACCGTCACCTGGAAACACCATATATTTT.

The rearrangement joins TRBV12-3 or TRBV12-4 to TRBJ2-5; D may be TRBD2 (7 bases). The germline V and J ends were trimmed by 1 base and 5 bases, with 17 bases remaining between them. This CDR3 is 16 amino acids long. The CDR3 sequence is CASSLGGGGAWETQYF. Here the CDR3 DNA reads TGTGCCAGCAGTTTAGGGGGAGGGGGGGCCTGGGAGACCCAGTACTTC.

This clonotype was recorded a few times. The CDR3 nucleotides read TGTGCCAACCACTGGGAAGGACAGGGCTACCAAGAGACCCAGTACTTC. Protein sequence: CANHWEGQGYQETQYF. This rearrangement joins TRBV6-1 to TRBJ2-5; 8 bases agree with TRBD1. With 10 bases clipped from V and 0 bases from J, the junction kept 13 bases outside the gene matches. Germline V gene sequence: CDR1 MNHNS, CDR2 SASEGT. The CDR3 is 16 residues long.

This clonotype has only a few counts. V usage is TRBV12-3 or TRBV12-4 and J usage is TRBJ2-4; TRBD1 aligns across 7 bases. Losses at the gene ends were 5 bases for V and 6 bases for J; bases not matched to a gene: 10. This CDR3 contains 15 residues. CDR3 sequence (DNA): TGTGCCAGCAGTAGGGGGACAGTCTTATCAAACATTCAGTACTTC. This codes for CASSRGTVLSNIQYF.

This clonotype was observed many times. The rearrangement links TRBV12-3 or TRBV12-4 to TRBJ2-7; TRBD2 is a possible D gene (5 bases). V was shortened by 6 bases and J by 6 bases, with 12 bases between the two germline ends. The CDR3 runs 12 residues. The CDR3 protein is CASRHWTGEQYF. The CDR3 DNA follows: TGTGCCAGCAGACACTGGACTGGCGAGCAGTACTTC.

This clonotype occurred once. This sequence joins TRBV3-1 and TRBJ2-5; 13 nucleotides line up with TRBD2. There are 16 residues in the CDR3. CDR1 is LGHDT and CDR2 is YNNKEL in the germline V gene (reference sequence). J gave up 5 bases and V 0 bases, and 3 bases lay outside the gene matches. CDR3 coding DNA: TGTGCCAGCAGCCAAGAACTAGCGGGGGGGGTGGAGACCCAGTACTTC. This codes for CASSQELAGGVETQYF.

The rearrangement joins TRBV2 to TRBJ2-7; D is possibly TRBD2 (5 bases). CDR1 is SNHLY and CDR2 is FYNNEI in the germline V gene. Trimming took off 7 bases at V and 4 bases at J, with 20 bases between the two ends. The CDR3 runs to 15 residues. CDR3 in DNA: TGTGCCAGCACTTCCGGGATACTAGTAGAGTACGAGCAGTACTTC. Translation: CASTSGILVEYEQYF.

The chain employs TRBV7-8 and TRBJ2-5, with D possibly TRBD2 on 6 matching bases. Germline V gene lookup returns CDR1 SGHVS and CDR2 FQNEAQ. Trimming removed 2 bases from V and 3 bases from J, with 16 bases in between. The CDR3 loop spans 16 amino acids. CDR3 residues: CASSLPPGTAKETQYF. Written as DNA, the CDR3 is TGTGCCAGCAGCTTACCCCCGGGGACTGCTAAAGAGACCCAGTACTTC.